This T cell receptor (beta chain) is drawn from a study of control samples from healthy donors and cancer patients. The germline CDR1 and CDR2 sequences are SEHNR and FQNEAQ (reference sequence). The junction had 10 bases not matched to a gene; V was cut back by 5 bases and J by 8 bases. The CDR3 sequence is 14 residues long. Some clones are missing from TCRdb's copy, which holds only in-frame ones; the method was immunoSEQ multiplex PCR. In the table there are about 170,000 clones, around 88% of which are singletons. Input material: blood. The TCR was taken from a woman aged 25 to 39 in good health. The V and J genes are TRBV7-9 and TRBJ1-2, with 8 nucleotides matching TRBD1. CDR3 in DNA: TGTGCCAGCAGCCACGTCACAGGGGGAGGGGGCTACACCTTC. Translation gives CASSHVTGGGGYTF.